One and the same sample provided the 5 T cell receptor beta chains below, sequenced in a study of CD4 T cells in relation to SARS-CoV-2 and coronaviruses. Their recognized antigens are unknown. Method: immunoSEQ multiplex PCR; TCRdb's copy keeps in-frame clones and lacks some. Altogether about 36,000 clones are present, about 79% being singletons, with the ten largest covering around 6.6%. The sample comprised naive CD4+ T cells from PBMCs, cultured in vitro. Stated subset: naive CD4+ T cells isolated by negative enrichment. Receptor source: an adult with COVID-19.

This CDR3 reads CATSDFLAGGMDTQYF. The CDR3 nucleotides are TGTGCCACCAGTGATTTTCTAGCGGGAGGCATGGATACGCAGTATTTT. The chain is built from TRBV24-1 and TRBJ2-3; the match to TRBD2 covers 11 bases. Germline loops: CDR1 KGHDR, CDR2 SFDVKD. The V and J ends lost 1 base and 6 bases, in that order; junction bases with no gene match: 5. The CDR3 totals 16 residues.

The J gene is TRBJ2-5, the V gene TRBV30, with TRBD2 matching over 7 bases. Germline V lookup: CDR1 GTSNPN, CDR2 SVGIG (reference sequence). With V trimmed by 1 base and J by 4 bases, 6 bases remained unmatched. The CDR3 extends over 14 amino acids. CDR3 amino acids: CAWSGPIAGETQYF. CDR3 nucleotide sequence: TGTGCCTGGAGTGGTCCTATAGCGGGAGAGACCCAGTACTTC.

This clone was detected once. The rearrangement joins TRBV3-1 (or the pseudogene TRBV3-2) to TRBJ2-7, with TRBD2 matching over 9 bases. The V gene end was trimmed by 3 bases and the J gene end by 2 bases; junction bases not matched to a gene: 8. The CDR3 consists of 16 residues. Germline CDR1 and CDR2: LGHDT and YNNKEL (reference sequence). This CDR3 is CASSQHLAGAAYEQYF. The DNA for the CDR3 is TGTGCCAGCAGCCAGCACTTAGCGGGAGCGGCCTACGAGCAGTACTTC.

Only a few counts were recorded for this clone. This rearrangement joins TRBV5-4 to TRBJ1-6; D not certain. The germline V gene encodes CDR1 SGHNT and CDR2 YYREEE (reference sequence). This CDR3 contains 12 residues. DNA of the CDR3: TGTGCGGCGGGCCGTAAGAATTCACCCCTCCACTTT. It yields the protein CAAGRKNSPLHF.

The chain joins TRBV18 to TRBJ2-3; 11 nucleotides line up with TRBD2. From germline, CDR1 is KGHSH and CDR2 LQKENI. The CDR3 length is 17 residues. J was trimmed by 1 base and V by 3 bases; bases with no gene match: 6. CDR3 DNA sequence: TGTGCCAGCTCACCTATAGCGGGAGGGCCTCGCACAGATACGCAGTATTTT. Its translation: CASSPIAGGPRTDTQYF.